This T cell receptor beta chain was captured in a study of blood T cell repertoires in COVID-19. In the original workflow: For nucleated cells, counts were estimated from reference gene primer amplification. The method was immunoSEQ multiplex PCR; TCRdb's version includes in-frame clones alone and lacks a portion of them. V and J calls plus clone size are reproduced from that table; the DNA served to infer D and trimming. The sample carries roughly 35,000 clones, about nine tenths recorded once. The TCR originated in a man aged 45-60 years with active or convalescent COVID-19. Material: peripheral blood.

The CDR3 nucleotides are TGTGCCAGCAGCCAAGATGGGGGGTTTTTCGGCTACACCTTC. Encoded protein: CASSQDGGFFGYTF. The V and J genes are TRBV14 and TRBJ1-2; D possibly corresponds to TRBD1 (5 bases). Trimming took off 0 bases at V and 8 bases at J, with 13 bases between the two ends. CDR1 is SGHDN and CDR2 is FVKESK in the germline V gene. The CDR3 loop spans 14 amino acids. The whole variable domain, filled in from reference TRBV14 and TRBJ1-2, reads EAGVTQFPSHSVIEKGQTVTLRCDPISGHDNLYWYRRVMGKEIKFLLHFVKESKQDESGMPNNRFLAERTGGTYSTLKVQPAELEDSGVYFCASSQDGGFFGYTFGSGTRLTVV.